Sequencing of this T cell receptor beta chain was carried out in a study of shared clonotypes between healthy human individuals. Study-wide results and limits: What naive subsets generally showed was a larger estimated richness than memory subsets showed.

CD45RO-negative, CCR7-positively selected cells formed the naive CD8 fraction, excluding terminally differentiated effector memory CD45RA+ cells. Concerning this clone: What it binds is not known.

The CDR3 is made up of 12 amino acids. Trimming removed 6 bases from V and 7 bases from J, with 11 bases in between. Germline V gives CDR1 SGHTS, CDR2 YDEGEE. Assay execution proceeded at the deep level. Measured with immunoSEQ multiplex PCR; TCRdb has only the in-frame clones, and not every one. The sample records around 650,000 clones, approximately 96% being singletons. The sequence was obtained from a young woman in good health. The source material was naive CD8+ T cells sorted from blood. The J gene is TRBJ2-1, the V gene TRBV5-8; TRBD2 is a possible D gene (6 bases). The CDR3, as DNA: TGTGCCAGCACCCGGAGCGGGAATGAGCAGTTCTTC. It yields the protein CASTRSGNEQFF.